This T cell receptor beta chain was observed in a study of beta chain features in type 1 diabetes. Study-level information: Across the samples, over 85 million sorted cells were examined in total.

This clone has a count of ten or more. Its antigen is currently unknown. Expressed TCRB transcripts were sequenced after all isolated RNA was converted to cDNA. Only in-frame clones appear in the TCRdb table, and some are missing; sequencing was by immunoSEQ multiplex PCR. The sample consists of under 300,000 clones, roughly 8% of them appearing once. Study-wide points: The VDJ junctions of type 1 diabetes patients carried fewer insertions and more deletions.

This CDR3 contains 17 residues. Deletions cut 8 bases from V and 0 bases from J, with 23 bases between. Germline CDR1 LGHNA, CDR2 YNFKEQ. The receptor's source is a young woman in good health. The specimen sequenced was central memory CD4+ T cells from blood. This chain connects TRBV4-2 to TRBJ2-7; either TRBD1 or TRBD2 may fit D (5 bases each). CDR3 nucleotides: TGTGCCAGCTGGGGGACCAAAGAGGGCAGCCTCTCCTACGAGCAGTACTTC. This encodes CASWGTKEGSLSYEQYF.